Reported below is one TCR beta chain. CDR3 length: 18 residues. Germline loops: CDR1 SGHAT, CDR2 FQNNGV. V dropped 4 bases and J dropped 0; count of bases not matched to a gene: 9. This sample is part of a study of shared clonotypes between healthy human individuals. Generated by immunoSEQ multiplex PCR, the TCRdb table keeps only in-frame clones and is missing some. This repertoire shows 2 million to 2.5 million clones, 80% to 95% found once; its top ten account for around 0.4%. This TCR came from a man younger than 35 in good health. Some clones in this sample may be carry-over from other donors' samples. The chain is built from TRBV11-2 and TRBJ2-1; 10 bases are shared with TRBD2. Source material: naive CD4+ T cells from PBMCs. Specified subset: CD45RA+ positively selected. The CDR3 reads CASSSLAGDPSSYNEQFF. CDR3 nucleotide sequence: TGTGCCAGCAGCTCGCTAGCGGGAGACCCCAGCTCCTACAATGAGCAGTTCTTC. The complete variable domain, with remaining parts taken from reference TRBV11-2 and TRBJ2-1, reads EAGVAQSPRYKIIEKRQSVAFWCNPISGHATLYWYQQILGQGPKLLIQFQNNGVVDDSQLPKDRFSAERLKGVDSTLKIQPAKLEDSAVYLCASSSLAGDPSSYNEQFFGPGTRLTVL.